This TCR beta chain was sequenced for a study of blood T cell repertoires in COVID-19. Whole-study context: Collection of acute and convalescent COVID-19 samples took place in the United States, Italy and Spain. The cDNA or gDNA used as material had been derived from T cells, B-cell-depleted T cells, or PBMCs.

As originally analysed: Reference gene primer amplification gave estimated nucleated cell counts. The assay was immunoSEQ multiplex PCR, and TCRdb's table has in-frame clones only and misses some. D and trimming come from the DNA, and the V and J calls and clone size come from that table. The table shows approximately 160,000 clones, with 85% to 90% occurring only once. Source material: peripheral blood. The receptor's source is a man aged 50 or older with active or convalescent COVID-19.

The CDR3 loop reads CASGGILGGNTIYF. CDR3 DNA sequence: TGTGCCAGCGGGGGGATTTTGGGAGGAAACACCATATATTTT. The chain recombines TRBV7-9 with TRBJ1-3; perhaps TRBD1 as D (5 bases). Per the germline V gene, CDR1 is SEHNR and CDR2 is FQNEAQ (reference sequence). The ends were cut back, 8 bases at V and 4 bases at J, with 15 bases in the middle. The CDR3 consists of 14 residues. The full variable domain, its missing parts supplied by reference TRBV7-9 and TRBJ1-3, is DTGVSQNPRHKITKRGQNVTFRCDPISEHNRLYWYRQTLGQGPEFLTYFQNEAQLEKSRLLSDRFSAERPKGSFSTLEIQRTEQGDSAMYLCASGGILGGNTIYFGEGSWLTVV.